The rows below give T cell receptor beta chains drawn from one sample of a study of cytomegalovirus exposure and HLA in healthy donors. The method was immunoSEQ multiplex PCR; TCRdb's version includes in-frame clones alone and lacks a portion of them. The repertoire consists of about 190,000 clones, with 65% to 80% occurring once and the leading ten covering roughly 1.1%. Input material: PBMCs. Receptors were obtained from a woman between 40 and 50 years old in good health and CMV-seronegative. Each CDR3 is given without its conserved first and last residue. Each record gives: V gene, J gene, CDR3 protein.

>TRBV19|TRBJ2-2
ASSPLQVTGELF
>TRBV27|TRBJ1-1
ASSQTGGTEAF
>TRBV5-4|TRBJ1-3
ASSYPPGSGNTIY
>TRBV9|TRBJ2-7
ASSVGSGAVYEQY
>TRBV7-9|TRBJ2-3
ASSEGLAGVTDTQY
>TRBV30|TRBJ2-1
AWMGASTYNEQF
>TRBV7-9|TRBJ1-2
ASSLAAGQSYGYT
>TRBV2|TRBJ1-3
ASRHYSGNTIY
>TRBV15|TRBJ1-6
ATSRVPEGNSPLH
>TRBV7-2|TRBJ2-5
ASSQTGTGGRETQY
>TRBV14|TRBJ2-5
ASSHLGGMETQY